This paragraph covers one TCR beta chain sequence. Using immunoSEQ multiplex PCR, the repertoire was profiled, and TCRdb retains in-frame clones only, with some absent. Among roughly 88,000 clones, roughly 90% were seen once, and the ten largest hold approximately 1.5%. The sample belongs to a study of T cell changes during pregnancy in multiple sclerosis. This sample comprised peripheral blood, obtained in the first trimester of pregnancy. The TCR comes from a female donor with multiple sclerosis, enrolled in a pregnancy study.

The CDR3 DNA sequence: TGTGCCAGTAGGTCGGGACAGGGGAGGTATGGCTACACCTTC. Residues: CASRSGQGRYGYTF. The genes are TRBV19 and TRBJ1-2, with TRBD1 matching over 10 bases. V lost 6 bases and J lost 5; bases outside the gene matches: 6. The CDR3 spans 14 residues. The germline V gene has CDR1 LNHDA and CDR2 SQIVND (reference sequence).